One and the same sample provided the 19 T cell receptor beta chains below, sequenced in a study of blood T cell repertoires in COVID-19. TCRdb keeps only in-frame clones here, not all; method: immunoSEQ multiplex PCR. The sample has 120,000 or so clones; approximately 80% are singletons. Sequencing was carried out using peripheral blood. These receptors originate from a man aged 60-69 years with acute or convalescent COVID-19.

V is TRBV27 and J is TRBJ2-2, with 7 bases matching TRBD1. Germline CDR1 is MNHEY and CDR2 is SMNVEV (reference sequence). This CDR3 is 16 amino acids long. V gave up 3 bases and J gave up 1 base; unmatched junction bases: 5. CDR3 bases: TGTGCCAGCAGTTTCATCGACAGGGTGAACACCGGGGAGCTGTTTTTT. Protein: CASSFIDRVNTGELFF.

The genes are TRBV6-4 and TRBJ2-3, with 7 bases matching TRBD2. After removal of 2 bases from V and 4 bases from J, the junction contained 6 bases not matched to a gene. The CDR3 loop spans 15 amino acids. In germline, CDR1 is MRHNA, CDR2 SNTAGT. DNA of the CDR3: TGTGCCAGCAGTGACGGGGCGGGAGAGGCAGATACGCAGTATTTT. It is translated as CASSDGAGEADTQYF.

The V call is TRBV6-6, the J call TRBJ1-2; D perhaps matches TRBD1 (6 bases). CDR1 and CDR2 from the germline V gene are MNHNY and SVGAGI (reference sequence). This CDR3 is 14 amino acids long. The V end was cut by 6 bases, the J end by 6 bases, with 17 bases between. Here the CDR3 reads CASRLTGGTNGYTF. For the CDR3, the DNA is TGTGCCAGCAGATTGACGGGGGGGACAAATGGCTACACCTTC.

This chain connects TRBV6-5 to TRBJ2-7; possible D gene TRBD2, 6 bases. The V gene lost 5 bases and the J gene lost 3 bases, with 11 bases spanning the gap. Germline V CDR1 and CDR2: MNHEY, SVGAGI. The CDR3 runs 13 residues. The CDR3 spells CASSRDSGYEQYF. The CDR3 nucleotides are TGTGCCAGCAGTCGAGATAGCGGCTACGAGCAGTACTTC.

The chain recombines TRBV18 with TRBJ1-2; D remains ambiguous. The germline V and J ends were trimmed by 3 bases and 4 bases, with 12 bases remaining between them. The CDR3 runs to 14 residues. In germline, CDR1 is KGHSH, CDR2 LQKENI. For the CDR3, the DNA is TGTGCCAGCTCACCGGAAACACGGGGCTATGGCTACACCTTC. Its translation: CASSPETRGYGYTF.

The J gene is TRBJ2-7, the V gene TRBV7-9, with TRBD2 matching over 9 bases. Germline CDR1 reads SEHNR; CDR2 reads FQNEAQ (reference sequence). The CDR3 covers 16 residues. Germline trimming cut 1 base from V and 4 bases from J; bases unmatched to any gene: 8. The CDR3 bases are TGTGCCAGCAGCTTAGACGGCGGGAGGGCCCCGTACGAGCAGTACTTC. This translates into CASSLDGGRAPYEQYF. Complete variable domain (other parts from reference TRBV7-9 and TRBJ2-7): DTGVSQNPRHKITKRGQNVTFRCDPISEHNRLYWYRQTLGQGPEFLTYFQNEAQLEKSRLLSDRFSAERPKGSFSTLEIQRTEQGDSAMYLCASSLDGGRAPYEQYFGPGTRLTVT.

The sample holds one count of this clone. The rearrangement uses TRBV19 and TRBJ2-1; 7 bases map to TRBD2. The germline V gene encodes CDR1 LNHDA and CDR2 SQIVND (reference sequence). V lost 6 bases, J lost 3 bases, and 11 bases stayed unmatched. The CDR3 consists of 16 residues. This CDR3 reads CASRGLGGRNYNEQFF. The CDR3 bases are TGTGCCAGTAGGGGGTTGGGCGGGAGAAACTACAATGAGCAGTTCTTC.

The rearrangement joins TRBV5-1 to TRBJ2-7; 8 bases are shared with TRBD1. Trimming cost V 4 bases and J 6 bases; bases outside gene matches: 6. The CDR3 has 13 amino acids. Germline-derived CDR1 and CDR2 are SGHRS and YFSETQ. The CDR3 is CASSPNQGAEQYF. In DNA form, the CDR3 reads TGCGCCAGCAGCCCCAACCAGGGGGCCGAGCAGTACTTC.

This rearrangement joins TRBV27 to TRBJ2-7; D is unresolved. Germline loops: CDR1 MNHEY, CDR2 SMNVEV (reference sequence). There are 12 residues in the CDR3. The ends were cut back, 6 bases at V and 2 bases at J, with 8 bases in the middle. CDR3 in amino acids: CASSRGPYEQYF. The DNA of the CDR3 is TGTGCCAGCAGCCGAGGCCCCTACGAGCAGTACTTC.

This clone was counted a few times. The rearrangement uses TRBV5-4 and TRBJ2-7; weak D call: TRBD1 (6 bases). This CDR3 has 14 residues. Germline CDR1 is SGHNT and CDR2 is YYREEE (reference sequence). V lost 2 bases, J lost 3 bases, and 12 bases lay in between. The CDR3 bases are TGTGCCAGCAGCTTTGCGAAAGGGGGCTACGAGCAGTACTTC. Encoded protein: CASSFAKGGYEQYF.

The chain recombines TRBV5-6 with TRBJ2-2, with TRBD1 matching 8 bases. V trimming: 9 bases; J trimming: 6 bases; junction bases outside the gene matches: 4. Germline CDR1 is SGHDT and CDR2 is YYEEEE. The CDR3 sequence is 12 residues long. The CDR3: CATQGGAGELFF. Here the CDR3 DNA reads TGTGCCACACAGGGGGGTGCCGGGGAGCTGTTTTTT. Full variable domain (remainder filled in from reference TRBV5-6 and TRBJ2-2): DAGVTQSPTHLIKTRGQQVTLRCSPKSGHDTVSWYQQALGQGPQFIFQYYEEEERQRGNFPDRFSGHQFPNYSSELNVNALLLGDSALYLCATQGGAGELFFGEGSRLTVL.

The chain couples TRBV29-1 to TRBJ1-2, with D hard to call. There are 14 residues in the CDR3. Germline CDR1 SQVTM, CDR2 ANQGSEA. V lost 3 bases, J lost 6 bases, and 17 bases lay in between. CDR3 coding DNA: TGCAGCGTTGATTGGGCCGACAAGCTCCATGGCTACACCTTC. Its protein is CSVDWADKLHGYTF. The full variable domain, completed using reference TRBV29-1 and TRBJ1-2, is SAVISQKPSRDICQRGTSLTIQCQVDSQVTMMFWYRQQPGQSLTLIATANQGSEATYESGFVIDKFPISRPNLTFSTLTVSNMSPEDSSIYLCSVDWADKLHGYTFGSGTRLTVV.

The CDR3 DNA is TGTGCCAGCAGTGAACCCGGACTAGCGGATCAAGAGACCCAGTACTTC. Translating gives CASSEPGLADQETQYF. The chain couples TRBV28 to TRBJ2-5, with 10 bases aligning to TRBD2. V was pared by 5 bases and J by 2 bases, with 8 bases of the junction left unmatched. Germline V gives CDR1 MDHEN, CDR2 SYDVKM. This CDR3 is built from 16 residues.

Written as DNA, the CDR3 is TGCAGTGCTAGTTACAGGGGGCAGGAAGCTTTCTTT. It yields the protein CSASYRGQEAFF. The rearrangement uses TRBV20-1 and TRBJ1-1; 9 bases agree with TRBD1. Germline loops: CDR1 DFQATT, CDR2 SNEGSKA (reference sequence). J gave up 8 bases and V 3 bases, and 4 bases lay outside the gene matches. The CDR3 extends over 12 amino acids.

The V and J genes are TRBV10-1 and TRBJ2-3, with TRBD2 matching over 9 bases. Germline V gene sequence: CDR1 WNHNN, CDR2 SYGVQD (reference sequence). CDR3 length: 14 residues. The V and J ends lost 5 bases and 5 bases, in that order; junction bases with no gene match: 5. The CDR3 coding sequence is TGCGCCAGCAGTCTTCAGACTAGCGGAGATACGCAGTATTTT. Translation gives CASSLQTSGDTQYF.

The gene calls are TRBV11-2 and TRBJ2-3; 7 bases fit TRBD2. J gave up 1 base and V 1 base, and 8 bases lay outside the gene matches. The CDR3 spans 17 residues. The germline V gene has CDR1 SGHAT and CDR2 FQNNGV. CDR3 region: CASSLGGLVRGTDTQYF. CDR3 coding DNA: TGTGCCAGCAGCTTAGGAGGACTAGTAAGGGGCACAGATACGCAGTATTTT.

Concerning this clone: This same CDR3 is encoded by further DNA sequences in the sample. This chain's CDR3 is CASSLSGNTEAFF. The DNA of the CDR3 is TGTGCCAGCAGCTTAAGCGGGAACACTGAAGCTTTCTTT. The V and J genes are TRBV7-9 and TRBJ1-1; D not certain. In germline, CDR1 is SEHNR, CDR2 FQNEAQ (reference sequence). V lost 2 bases and J 1 base, leaving 5 bases between the germline ends. The CDR3 consists of 13 residues.

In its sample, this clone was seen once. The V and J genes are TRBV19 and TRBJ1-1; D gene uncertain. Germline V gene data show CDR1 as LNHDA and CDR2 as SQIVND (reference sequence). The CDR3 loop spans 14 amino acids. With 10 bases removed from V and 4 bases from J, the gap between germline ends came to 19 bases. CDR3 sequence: CATRPGGLSTEAFF. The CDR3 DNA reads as TGTGCCACAAGGCCGGGAGGCCTTTCCACTGAAGCTTTCTTT. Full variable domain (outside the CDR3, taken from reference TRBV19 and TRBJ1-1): DGGITQSPKYLFRKEGQNVTLSCEQNLNHDAMYWYRQDPGQGLRLIYYSQIVNDFQKGDIAEGYSVSREKKESFPLTVTSAQKNPTAFYLCATRPGGLSTEAFFGQGTRLTVV.

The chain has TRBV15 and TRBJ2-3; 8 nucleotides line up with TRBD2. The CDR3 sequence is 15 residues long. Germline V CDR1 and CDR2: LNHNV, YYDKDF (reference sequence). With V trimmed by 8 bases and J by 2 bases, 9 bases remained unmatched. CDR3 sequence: CATARGLVTTDTQYF. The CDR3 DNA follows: TGTGCCACCGCTCGGGGACTAGTTACCACAGATACGCAGTATTTT.